This T cell receptor beta chain was observed in a study of blood T cell repertoires in COVID-19. In the study overall: Nucleic acid was either cDNA or gDNA, and it came from T cells, B-cell-depleted T cells, or PBMCs.

Germline values: CDR1 SGHRS, CDR2 YFSETQ. The CDR3 length is 16 residues. V shed 6 bases and J shed 0 bases, with 16 bases lying between them. The study assigned cohorts using participant-reported clinical history. Cohort 3 recovery required two negative PCRs, clearance, or symptom resolution. In the authors' methods: Reference gene primer amplification yielded estimated nucleated cell counts. Data came from immunoSEQ multiplex PCR; TCRdb stores just in-frame clones and leaves some out. V and J calls and clone size are given by that table; D and trimming were obtained from the DNA. The sample contains roughly 200,000 clones, approximately 85% of which appear only once.

Material for sequencing was PBMCs or T cells enriched from blood (not recorded which). The origin of this receptor is a middle-aged man who had recovered from COVID-19. This chain joins TRBV5-1 and TRBJ2-1, with D unclear. CDR3 bases: TGCGCCAGCACGTCTTCGTATAGGAGCTCCTACAATGAGCAGTTCTTC. Protein sequence: CASTSSYRSSYNEQFF.